The 7 T cell receptor beta chains reported below all come from one sample, sequenced in a study of cytomegalovirus exposure and HLA in healthy donors. Only in-frame clones appear in the TCRdb table, and some are missing; sequencing was by immunoSEQ multiplex PCR. Here the sample spans about 360,000 clones, 86% being singletons. The source material was PBMCs. These receptors were collected from a woman younger than 35 in good health and CMV-seronegative.

V gene TRBV4-1 combines with J gene TRBJ2-7, with 11 bases fitting TRBD1. V was clipped by 1 base and J by 3 bases; unmatched bases: 2. The V gene's germline CDR1 is MGHRA and CDR2 YSYEKL. CDR3 length: 15 residues. CDR3 region: CASSQVGTGGYEQYF. The CDR3 bases are TGCGCCAGCAGCCAAGTGGGGACAGGGGGCTACGAGCAGTACTTC.

This clone appeared a few times. The V call is TRBV2, the J call TRBJ1-6, with 7 positions matching TRBD1. This CDR3 has 13 residues. Germline loops: CDR1 SNHLY, CDR2 FYNNEI. Germline trimming cut 7 bases from V and 8 bases from J; bases unmatched to any gene: 5. CDR3 protein: CASKGQPDSPLHF. The CDR3 region has the DNA TGTGCCAGCAAGGGACAGCCAGATTCACCCCTCCACTTT.

This sequence joins TRBV30 and TRBJ1-1; tentative D call: TRBD1 (5 bases). Trimming removed 2 bases at V and 0 bases at J, with 10 bases between. The CDR3 runs 14 residues. Germline CDR1 is GTSNPN and CDR2 is SVGIG (reference sequence). Written as DNA, the CDR3 is TGTGCCTGGAGTACGGCAGGGTTGAACACTGAAGCTTTCTTT. Protein sequence: CAWSTAGLNTEAFF.

The genes are TRBV5-4 and TRBJ1-4, with TRBD1 matching 8 bases. The junction had 8 bases not matched to a gene; V was cut back by 2 bases and J by 8 bases. The CDR3 extends over 15 amino acids. Germline CDR1 and CDR2: SGHNT and YYREEE (reference sequence). The CDR3 coding sequence is TGTGCCAGCAGCTTAAAGGACAGGGTTACAGAAAAACTGTTTTTT. It codes for CASSLKDRVTEKLFF.

The chain joins TRBV29-1 to TRBJ2-5, with a possible D match to TRBD1 (6 bases). CDR1 SQVTM and CDR2 ANQGSEA come from the germline V gene. The CDR3 covers 14 residues. Trimming cost V 8 bases and J 1 base, with 17 bases left between them. CDR3 protein: CSHKGGHPQETQYF. As DNA, the CDR3 is TGCAGCCACAAAGGGGGACATCCCCAAGAGACCCAGTACTTC.

In DNA form, the CDR3 reads TGTGCCAGCAGGGGGGGGCTTAGTAGCAATCAGCCCCAGCATTTT. Amino acid sequence: CASRGGLSSNQPQHF. The chain has TRBV6-5 and TRBJ1-5; a possible D gene is TRBD1 (6 bases). V lost 6 bases and J lost 0, with 12 bases in between. This CDR3 has 15 amino acids. CDR1 and CDR2 from the germline V gene are MNHEY and SVGAGI.

The gene calls are TRBV2 and TRBJ2-7; D might be TRBD1 (5 bases). The CDR3 extends over 13 amino acids. Germline CDR1 and CDR2: SNHLY and FYNNEI. V was clipped by 3 bases and J by 2 bases, with 8 bases between them. CDR3 in amino acids: CASSEGLPYEQYF. The DNA of the CDR3 is TGTGCCAGCAGTGAGGGGCTTCCCTACGAGCAGTACTTC. Complete variable domain (other parts from reference TRBV2 and TRBJ2-7): EPEVTQTPSHQVTQMGQEVILRCVPISNHLYFYWYRQILGQKVEFLVSFYNNEISEKSEIFDDQFSVERPDGSNFTLKIRSTKLEDSAMYFCASSEGLPYEQYFGPGTRLTVT.